This passage covers 26 T cell receptor beta chains from one sample sequenced in a study of blood T cell repertoires in COVID-19. Repertoires were generated with immunoSEQ multiplex PCR, while TCRdb's copy carries only in-frame clones and drops some. The data show 250,000 to 300,000 clones, roughly 90% seen once. Sequencing input: peripheral blood. The source is a woman in her fifties or sixties with COVID-19, enrolled during active disease.

V usage is TRBV29-1 and J usage is TRBJ1-3, with D possibly being TRBD1 (5 bases). Trimming removed 6 bases at V and 0 bases at J, with 15 bases between. The CDR3 has 15 amino acids. Germline V gene lookup returns CDR1 SQVTM and CDR2 ANQGSEA. CDR3 bases: TGCAGCGTCCAAGACAGAGATGTCTCTGGAAACACCATATATTTT. Its translation is CSVQDRDVSGNTIYF.

The rearrangement joins TRBV4-1 to TRBJ1-5; unclear D gene. The CDR3 contains 17 residues. CDR1 is MGHRA, CDR2 YSYEKL, per germline. V lost 1 base and J lost 0, with 13 bases in between. CDR3 DNA sequence: TGCGCCAGCAGCCAAGCACCCAGGCTATATAGCAATCAGCCCCAGCATTTT. Translation: CASSQAPRLYSNQPQHF.

The chain recombines TRBV6-5 with TRBJ2-2, with D possibly matching TRBD1 (6 bases). CDR3 length: 15 residues. CDR1 MNHEY and CDR2 SVGAGI come from the germline V gene. Trimming took off 2 bases at V and 4 bases at J, with 11 bases between the two ends. The CDR3 DNA reads as TGTGCCAGCAGTTACATCGGACAGCTCACCGGGGAGCTGTTTTTT. The encoded protein is CASSYIGQLTGELFF.

The V call is TRBV5-1, the J call TRBJ1-5; possibly TRBD1 for D (6 bases). CDR1 is SGHRS and CDR2 is YFSETQ in the germline V gene. V was pared by 0 bases and J by 6 bases, with 16 bases between. CDR3 length: 16 residues. CDR3 sequence (DNA): TGCGCCAGCAGCTTGGGGGCAGGGGATCAGGGTCAGCCCCAGCATTTT. Translating gives CASSLGAGDQGQPQHF.

The gene calls are TRBV3-1 (or the pseudogene TRBV3-2) and TRBJ1-1; a possible D gene is TRBD1 (6 bases). The V end lost 4 bases, the J end lost 3 bases, and 12 bases lay between the germline ends. This CDR3 comprises 14 residues. CDR1 LGHDT and CDR2 YNNKEL come from the germline V gene (reference sequence). The CDR3 DNA follows: TGTGCCAGCAGCCCCGAGGGGGTGCACACTGAAGCTTTCTTT. It specifies CASSPEGVHTEAFF.

CDR3 sequence reads: CASTNGQMNTGELFF. DNA for the CDR3: TGTGCCAGTACTAACGGACAAATGAACACCGGGGAGCTGTTTTTT. This chain connects TRBV19 to TRBJ2-2; D is perhaps TRBD1 (5 bases). CDR1 is LNHDA, CDR2 SQIVND, per germline (reference sequence). Trimming left V 7 bases short and J 1 base short, with 13 bases between. The length of the CDR3 is 15 residues. Complete variable domain (other parts from reference TRBV19 and TRBJ2-2): DGGITQSPKYLFRKEGQNVTLSCEQNLNHDAMYWYRQDPGQGLRLIYYSQIVNDFQKGDIAEGYSVSREKKESFPLTVTSAQKNPTAFYLCASTNGQMNTGELFFGEGSRLTVL.

This chain connects TRBV4-1 to TRBJ2-3; the match to TRBD2 covers 13 bases. The CDR3 is 18 amino acids. Germline CDR1 reads MGHRA; CDR2 reads YSYEKL. V shed 4 bases, J shed 0 bases, and the junction held 7 bases outside the gene matches. The CDR3 nucleotides read TGCGCCAGCAGCCCACTCCCGGGACTAGCGGGGAGCACAGATACGCAGTATTTT. Its protein product is CASSPLPGLAGSTDTQYF.

This clone came up once. The chain couples TRBV7-2 to TRBJ2-7; D perhaps matches TRBD2 (6 bases). This CDR3 is 14 amino acids long. V lost 3 bases, J lost 6 bases, and 15 bases lay in between. Germline V CDR1 and CDR2: SGHTA, FQGNSA. The CDR3 coding sequence is TGTGCCAGCAGCTTCGTTGGCGTAGCGGTCGAGCAGTACTTC. Protein sequence: CASSFVGVAVEQYF.

The V gene is TRBV7-9, the J gene TRBJ1-4; a possible D gene is TRBD1 (6 bases). Germline-derived CDR1 and CDR2 are SEHNR and FQNEAQ (reference sequence). The CDR3 length is 16 residues. V was cut by 5 bases and J by 0 bases, with 13 bases left in between. CDR3 nucleotide sequence: TGTGCCAGCAGCCCCGGGACAACCTCAACTAATGAAAAACTGTTTTTT. Translated: CASSPGTTSTNEKLFF.

V usage is TRBV9 and J usage is TRBJ2-5; D is ambiguous. Germline CDR1 SGDLS, CDR2 YYNGEE. The V and J ends lost 0 bases and 4 bases respectively, with 13 bases between them. The CDR3 has 15 amino acids. Here the CDR3 reads CASSVATSQRETQYF. As DNA, the CDR3 is TGTGCCAGCAGCGTAGCTACTTCTCAGCGAGAGACCCAGTACTTC.

V and J are TRBV6-5 and TRBJ2-7; 7 nucleotides line up with TRBD2. The germline V gene encodes CDR1 MNHEY and CDR2 SVGAGI. The CDR3 length is 14 residues. J gave up 2 bases and V 6 bases, and 7 bases lay outside the gene matches. The CDR3 bases are TGTGCCAGCAGGATCGGGACTAACACCTACGAGCAGTACTTC. This sequence encodes CASRIGTNTYEQYF.

The rearrangement joins TRBV6-5 to TRBJ2-1, with 8 bases fitting TRBD1. The germline V gene has CDR1 MNHEY and CDR2 SVGAGI. With 1 base clipped from V and 4 bases from J, the junction kept 6 bases outside the gene matches. This CDR3 is 16 amino acids long. CDR3 nucleotide sequence: TGTGCCAGCAGTTACTATCTAGGACAGGGTTACAATGAGCAGTTCTTC. Amino acid sequence: CASSYYLGQGYNEQFF.

The V gene is TRBV5-4, the J gene TRBJ2-7, with D perhaps matching TRBD2 (5 bases). The CDR3 is 14 residues long. Germline V CDR1 and CDR2: SGHNT, YYREEE (reference sequence). The germline V and J ends were trimmed by 3 bases and 2 bases, with 12 bases remaining between them. The CDR3 spells CASSSGLKPYEQYF. CDR3 in DNA: TGTGCCAGCAGCTCCGGACTGAAACCCTACGAGCAGTACTTC.

The V gene is TRBV25-1, the J gene TRBJ1-6, with TRBD1 matching 8 bases. The V gene's germline CDR1 is MGHDK and CDR2 SYGVNS. The trim removed 2 bases at V and 8 bases at J, leaving 5 bases unmatched. This CDR3 has 15 amino acids. The CDR3 DNA follows: TGTGCCAGCAGTGAACTCGGACAGGGAGATTCACCCCTCCACTTT. Encoded protein: CASSELGQGDSPLHF.

The V gene is TRBV14, the J gene TRBJ2-2; the match to TRBD2 covers 7 bases. The CDR3 is made up of 16 amino acids. Germline trimming cut 4 bases from V and 6 bases from J; bases unmatched to any gene: 11. The germline gives CDR1 SGHDN, CDR2 FVKESK. The CDR3 loop is CASSPRLAPHPGELFF. The CDR3 DNA reads as TGTGCCAGCAGCCCGCGACTAGCCCCCCATCCCGGGGAGCTGTTTTTT.

Regarding this clone: The sample holds other DNA sequences that translate to the same CDR3. V usage is TRBV5-1 and J usage is TRBJ2-1; 9 positions agree with TRBD2. This CDR3 is built from 15 residues. The V and J ends lost 0 bases and 7 bases, in that order; junction bases with no gene match: 5. Germline V lookup: CDR1 SGHRS, CDR2 YFSETQ. The CDR3: CASSLASGVHNEQFF. CDR3 nucleotides: TGCGCCAGCAGCTTGGCTAGCGGGGTTCATAATGAGCAGTTCTTC.

The chain is built from TRBV24-1 and TRBJ2-1, with 7 positions matching TRBD2. The CDR3 is 12 amino acids. Germline V gives CDR1 KGHDR, CDR2 SFDVKD. V was clipped by 3 bases and J by 14 bases; unmatched bases: 6. The CDR3 spells CATSDGVAGEFF. The CDR3 DNA is TGTGCCACCAGTGATGGGGTAGCGGGCGAGTTCTTC.

The chain employs TRBV5-1 and TRBJ2-3, with D maybe TRBD2 (7 bases). The CDR3 runs to 14 residues. V dropped 2 bases and J dropped 6 bases, with 13 bases sitting between them. Germline loops: CDR1 SGHRS, CDR2 YFSETQ. This chain's CDR3 is CASSFGGGWDTQYF. CDR3 in DNA: TGCGCCAGCAGCTTTGGCGGGGGCTGGGATACGCAGTATTTT. Complete variable domain (other parts from reference TRBV5-1 and TRBJ2-3): KAGVTQTPRYLIKTRGQQVTLSCSPISGHRSVSWYQQTPGQGLQFLFEYFSETQRNKGNFPGRFSGRQFSNSRSEMNVSTLELGDSALYLCASSFGGGWDTQYFGPGTRLTVL.

The chain has TRBV30 and TRBJ1-4; 8 positions agree with TRBD1. Germline V gives CDR1 GTSNPN, CDR2 SVGIG (reference sequence). Trimming took 0 bases from V and 4 from J; bases not matched to a gene: 10. There are 17 residues in the CDR3. This CDR3 reads CAWSVMAGGNNNEKLFF. In nucleotides, the CDR3 is TGTGCCTGGAGTGTGATGGCAGGGGGCAATAATAATGAAAAACTGTTTTTT.

The chain has TRBV2 and TRBJ1-3; the D gene is possibly TRBD1 (6 bases). V shed 6 bases and J shed 0 bases, with 9 bases lying between them. Germline-derived CDR1 and CDR2 are SNHLY and FYNNEI. This CDR3 is built from 14 residues. In DNA form, the CDR3 reads TGTGCCAGCAGAGGGGGTAGCTCTGGAAACACCATATATTTT. Protein sequence: CASRGGSSGNTIYF.

In this sample, this clone turned up a few times. J is TRBJ1-2 and V is TRBV7-3; TRBD1 aligns across 7 bases. With V trimmed by 2 bases and J by 0 bases, 3 bases remained unmatched. This CDR3 region has 15 residues. From germline, CDR1 is SGHTA and CDR2 FQGTGA. The CDR3 protein is CASSLEGATNYGYTF. The CDR3 nucleotides are TGTGCCAGCAGCTTAGAGGGGGCCACTAACTATGGCTACACCTTC.

This chain links TRBV30 with TRBJ2-2; 10 bases fit TRBD1. Losses at the gene ends were 8 bases for V and 5 bases for J; bases not matched to a gene: 8. Germline CDR1 reads GTSNPN; CDR2 reads SVGIG (reference sequence). The CDR3 runs 14 residues. CDR3 DNA sequence: TGTGCCAGAGACAGGGGGCGAGGTACCGGGGAGCTGTTTTTT. Its protein is CARDRGRGTGELFF.

CDR3 in amino acids: CASSQQGDYGYTF. The CDR3 nucleotides are TGCGCCAGCAGCCAACAGGGGGACTATGGCTACACCTTC. The J gene is TRBJ1-2, the V gene TRBV5-1; 8 bases line up with TRBD1. The V gene's germline CDR1 is SGHRS and CDR2 YFSETQ. This CDR3 is built from 13 residues. The V gene end was trimmed by 4 bases and the J gene end by 3 bases; junction bases not matched to a gene: 2.

This chain joins TRBV27 and TRBJ2-5; D gene unclear. V was trimmed by 6 bases and J by 3 bases, leaving 14 bases between them. The CDR3 totals 14 residues. Per the germline V gene, CDR1 is MNHEY and CDR2 is SMNVEV (reference sequence). CDR3 DNA sequence: TGTGCCAGCAGGCACCAATCAGTTGAAGAGACCCAGTACTTC. It yields the protein CASRHQSVEETQYF.

The chain uses TRBV27 and TRBJ1-2; tentatively, D is TRBD1 (5 bases). This CDR3 is 13 amino acids long. Germline CDR1 and CDR2: MNHEY and SMNVEV (reference sequence). Trimming pared 0 bases from V and 6 bases from J, leaving 8 bases between. The CDR3 sequence: CASSLSGVDGYTF. The CDR3 coding sequence is TGTGCCAGCAGTTTATCAGGGGTTGATGGCTACACCTTC.

V is TRBV4-1 and J is TRBJ1-2; unclear D gene. The CDR3 is made up of 13 amino acids. Germline CDR1 and CDR2: MGHRA and YSYEKL. The ends were cut back, 0 bases at V and 2 bases at J, with 4 bases in the middle. The CDR3 coding sequence is TGCGCCAGCAGCCAAGAAATAAACTATGGCTACACCTTC. It translates to CASSQEINYGYTF.